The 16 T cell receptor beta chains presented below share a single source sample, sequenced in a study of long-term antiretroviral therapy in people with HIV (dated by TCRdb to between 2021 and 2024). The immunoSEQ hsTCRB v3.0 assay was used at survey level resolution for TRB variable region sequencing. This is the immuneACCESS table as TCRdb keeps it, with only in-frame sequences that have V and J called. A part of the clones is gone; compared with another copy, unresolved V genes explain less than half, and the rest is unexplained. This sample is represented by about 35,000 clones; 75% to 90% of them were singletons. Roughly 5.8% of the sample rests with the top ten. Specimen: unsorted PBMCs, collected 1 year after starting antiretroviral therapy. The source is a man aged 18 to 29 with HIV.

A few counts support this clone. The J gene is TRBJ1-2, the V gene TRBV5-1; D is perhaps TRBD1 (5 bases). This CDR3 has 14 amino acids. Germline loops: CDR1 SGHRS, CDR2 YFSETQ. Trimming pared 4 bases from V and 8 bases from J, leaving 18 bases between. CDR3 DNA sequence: TGCGCCAGCAGCCTCGGGACTCAGAGGGCAGGCTACACCTTC. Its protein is CASSLGTQRAGYTF.

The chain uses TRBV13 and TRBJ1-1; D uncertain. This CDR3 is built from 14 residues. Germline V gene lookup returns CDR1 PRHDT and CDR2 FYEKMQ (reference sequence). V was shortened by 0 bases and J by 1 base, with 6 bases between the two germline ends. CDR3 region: CASSLGPANTEAFF. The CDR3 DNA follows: TGTGCCAGCAGCTTAGGTCCGGCGAACACTGAAGCTTTCTTT.

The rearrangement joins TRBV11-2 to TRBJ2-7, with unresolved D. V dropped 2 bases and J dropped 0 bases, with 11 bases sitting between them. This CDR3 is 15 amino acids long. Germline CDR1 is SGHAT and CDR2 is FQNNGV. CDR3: CASSLLRPSSYEQYF. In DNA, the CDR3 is TGTGCCAGCAGCTTACTCCGACCGAGCTCCTACGAGCAGTACTTC.

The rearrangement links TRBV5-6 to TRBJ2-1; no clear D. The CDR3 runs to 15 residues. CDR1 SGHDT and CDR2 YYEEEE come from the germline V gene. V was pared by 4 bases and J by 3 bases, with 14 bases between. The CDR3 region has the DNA TGTGCCAGCAGCGTAAAGTATGGTCTCTACAATGAGCAGTTCTTC. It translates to CASSVKYGLYNEQFF.

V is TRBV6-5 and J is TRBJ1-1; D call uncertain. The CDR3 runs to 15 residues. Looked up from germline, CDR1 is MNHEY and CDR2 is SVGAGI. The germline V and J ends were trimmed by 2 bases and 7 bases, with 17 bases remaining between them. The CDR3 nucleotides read TGTGCCAGCAGTTACAGAAATGGGATCAACGTTGAAGCTTTCTTT. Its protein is CASSYRNGINVEAFF.

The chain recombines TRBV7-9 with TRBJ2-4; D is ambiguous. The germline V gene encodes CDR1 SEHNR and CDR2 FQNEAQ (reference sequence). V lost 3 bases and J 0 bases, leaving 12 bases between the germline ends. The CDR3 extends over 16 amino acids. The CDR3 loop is CASSLGSGLAKNIQYF. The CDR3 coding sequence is TGTGCCAGCAGCTTGGGCAGTGGCCTAGCCAAAAACATTCAGTACTTC.

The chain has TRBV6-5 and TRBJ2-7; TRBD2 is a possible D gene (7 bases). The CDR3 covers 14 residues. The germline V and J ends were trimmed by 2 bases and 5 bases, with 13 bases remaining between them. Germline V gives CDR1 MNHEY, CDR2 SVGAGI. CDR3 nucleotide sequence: TGTGCCAGCAGTTACGCGGAGGGGGGGAACGAGCAGTACTTC. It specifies CASSYAEGGNEQYF.

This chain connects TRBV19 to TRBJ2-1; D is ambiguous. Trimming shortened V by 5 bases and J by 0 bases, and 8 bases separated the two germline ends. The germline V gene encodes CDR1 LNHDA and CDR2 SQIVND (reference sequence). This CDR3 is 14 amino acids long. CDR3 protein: CASSRLSSYNEQFF. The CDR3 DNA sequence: TGTGCCAGTAGTCGGTTGAGCTCCTACAATGAGCAGTTCTTC.

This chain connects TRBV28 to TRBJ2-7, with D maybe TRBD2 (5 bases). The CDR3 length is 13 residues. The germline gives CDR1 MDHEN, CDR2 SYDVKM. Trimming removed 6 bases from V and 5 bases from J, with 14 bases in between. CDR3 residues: CASSPTGSHEQYF. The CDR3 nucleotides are TGTGCCAGCAGCCCGACGGGGTCCCACGAGCAGTACTTC.

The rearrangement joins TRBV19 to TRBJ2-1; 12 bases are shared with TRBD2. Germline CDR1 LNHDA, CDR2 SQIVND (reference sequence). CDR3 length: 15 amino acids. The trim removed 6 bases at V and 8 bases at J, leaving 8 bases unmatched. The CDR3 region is CASSLTSGSLDEQFF. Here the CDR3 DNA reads TGTGCCAGTAGCCTGACTAGCGGGAGTCTCGATGAGCAGTTCTTC.

The CDR3 sequence is CASSPRDIGVTEAFF. In DNA form, the CDR3 reads TGTGCCAGCAGTCCTCGGGACATCGGGGTAACTGAAGCTTTCTTT. The V and J genes are TRBV6-1 and TRBJ1-1, with D perhaps TRBD1 (6 bases). CDR3 length: 15 residues. V lost 5 bases and J lost 5, with 18 bases in between. Germline-derived CDR1 and CDR2 are MNHNS and SASEGT.

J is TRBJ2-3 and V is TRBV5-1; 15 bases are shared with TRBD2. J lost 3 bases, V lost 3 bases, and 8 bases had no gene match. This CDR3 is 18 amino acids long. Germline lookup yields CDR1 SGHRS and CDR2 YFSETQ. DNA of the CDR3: TGCGCCAGCAGCTGGACTAGCGGGAGGGCAGTGGGGACAGATACGCAGTATTTT. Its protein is CASSWTSGRAVGTDTQYF.

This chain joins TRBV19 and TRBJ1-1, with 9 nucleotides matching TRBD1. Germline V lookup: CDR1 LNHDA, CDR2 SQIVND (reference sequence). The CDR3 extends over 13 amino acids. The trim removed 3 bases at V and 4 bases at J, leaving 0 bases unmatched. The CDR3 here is CASSMDRGTEAFF. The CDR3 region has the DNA TGTGCCAGTAGTATGGACAGGGGCACTGAAGCTTTCTTT.

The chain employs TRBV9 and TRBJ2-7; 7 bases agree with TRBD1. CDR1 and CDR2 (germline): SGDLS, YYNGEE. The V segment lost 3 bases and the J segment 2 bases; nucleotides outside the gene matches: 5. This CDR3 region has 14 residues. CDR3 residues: CASSDRDSTYEQYF. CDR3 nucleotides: TGTGCCAGCAGCGACCGGGACAGTACCTACGAGCAGTACTTC.

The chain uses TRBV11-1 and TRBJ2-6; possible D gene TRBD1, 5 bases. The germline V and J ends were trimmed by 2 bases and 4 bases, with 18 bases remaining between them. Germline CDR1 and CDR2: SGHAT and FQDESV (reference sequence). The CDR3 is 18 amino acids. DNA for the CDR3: TGTGCCAGCAGCTTAAGGAATCCAAGGGGCTTAGGGGCCAACGTCCTGACTTTC. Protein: CASSLRNPRGLGANVLTF. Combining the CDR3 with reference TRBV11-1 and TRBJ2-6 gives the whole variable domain EAEVAQSPRYKITEKSQAVAFWCDPISGHATLYWYRQILGQGPELLVQFQDESVVDDSQLPKDRFSAERLKGVDSTLKIQPAELGDSAMYLCASSLRNPRGLGANVLTFGAGSRLTVL.

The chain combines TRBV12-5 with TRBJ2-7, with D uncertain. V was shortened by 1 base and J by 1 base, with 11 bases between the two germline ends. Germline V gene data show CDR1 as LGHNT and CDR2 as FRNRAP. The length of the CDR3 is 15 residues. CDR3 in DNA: TGTGCTAGTGGTTTGGCGGGCAGCCTTTCCTACGAGCAGTACTTC. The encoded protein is CASGLAGSLSYEQYF. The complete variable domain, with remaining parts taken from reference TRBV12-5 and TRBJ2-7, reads DARVTQTPRHKVTEMGQEVTMRCQPILGHNTVFWYRQTMMQGLELLAYFRNRAPLDDSGMPKDRFSAEMPDATLATLKIQPSEPRDSAVYFCASGLAGSLSYEQYFGPGTRLTVT.